The subject of this entry is one T cell receptor beta chain. As originally analysed: By means of reference gene primer amplification, nucleated cell counts were estimated. TCRdb's table, derived via immunoSEQ multiplex PCR, lists solely in-frame clones and lacks some. The D gene and trimming were derived from the DNA, and the V and J assignments and clone size from that table. Among 130,000 to 150,000 clones listed, 88% were seen once. This specimen comes from a study of blood T cell repertoires in COVID-19. Overall study: The United States, Italy and Spain were the sources of the acute and convalescent COVID-19 samples. PBMCs, B-cell-depleted T cells, or T cells provided the cDNA or gDNA that made up the material.

This CDR3 is 14 amino acids long. CDR1 and CDR2 (germline): KGHDR, SFDVKD. V lost 4 bases and J lost 5, with 13 bases in between. The sequence was collected from a man in his fifties with active or convalescent COVID-19. The specimen was peripheral blood. The gene calls are TRBV24-1 and TRBJ2-5, with a tentative D call TRBD1 (6 bases). CDR3 in amino acids: CATSETGIRETQYF. The CDR3 DNA sequence: TGTGCCACCAGTGAAACAGGGATTCGCGAGACCCAGTACTTC.